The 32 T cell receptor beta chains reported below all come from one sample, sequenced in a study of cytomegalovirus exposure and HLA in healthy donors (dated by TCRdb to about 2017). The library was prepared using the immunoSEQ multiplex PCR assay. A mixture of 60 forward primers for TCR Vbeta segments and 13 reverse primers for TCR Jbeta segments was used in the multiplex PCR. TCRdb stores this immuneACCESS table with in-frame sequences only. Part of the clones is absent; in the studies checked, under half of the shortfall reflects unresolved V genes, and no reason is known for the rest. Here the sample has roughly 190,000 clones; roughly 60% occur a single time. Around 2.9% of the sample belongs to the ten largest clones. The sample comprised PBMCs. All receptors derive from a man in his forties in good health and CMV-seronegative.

The CDR3 bases are TGCGCCAGCAGCCGGTCGGCCACTACGGTAGGGGAGCTGTTTTTT. Its translation: CASSRSATTVGELFF. The J gene is TRBJ2-2, the V gene TRBV5-1; no firm D call. Germline V lookup: CDR1 SGHRS, CDR2 YFSETQ. V dropped 4 bases and J dropped 8 bases, with 18 bases sitting between them. The CDR3 runs 15 residues.

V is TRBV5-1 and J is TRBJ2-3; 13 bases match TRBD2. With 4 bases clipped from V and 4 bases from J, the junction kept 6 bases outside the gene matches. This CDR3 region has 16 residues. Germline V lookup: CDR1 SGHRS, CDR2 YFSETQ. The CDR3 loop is CASSERTSGSSDTQYF. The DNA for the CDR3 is TGCGCCAGCAGCGAACGGACTAGCGGGAGCTCAGATACGCAGTATTTT.

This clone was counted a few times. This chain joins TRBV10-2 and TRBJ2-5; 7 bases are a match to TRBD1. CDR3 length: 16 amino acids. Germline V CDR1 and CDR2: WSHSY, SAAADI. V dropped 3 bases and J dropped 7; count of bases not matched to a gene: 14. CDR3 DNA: TGCGCCAGCAGTGACCGGCTTAGACAGGGCGTAGGGACCCAGTACTTC. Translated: CASSDRLRQGVGTQYF.

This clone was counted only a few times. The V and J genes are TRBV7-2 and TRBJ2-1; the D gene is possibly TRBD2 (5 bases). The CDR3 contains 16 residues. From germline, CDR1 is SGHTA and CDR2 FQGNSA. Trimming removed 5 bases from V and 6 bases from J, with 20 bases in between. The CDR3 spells CASSPRARADTNEQFF. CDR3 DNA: TGTGCCAGCAGCCCGCGTGCGAGGGCCGATACCAATGAGCAGTTCTTC.

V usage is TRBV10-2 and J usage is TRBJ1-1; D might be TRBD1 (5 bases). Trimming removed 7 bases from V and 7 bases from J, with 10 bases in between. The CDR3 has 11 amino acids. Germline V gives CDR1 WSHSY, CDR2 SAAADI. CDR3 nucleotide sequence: TGCGCCAGCACATCGGGGGTTGAAGCTTTCTTT. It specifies CASTSGVEAFF.

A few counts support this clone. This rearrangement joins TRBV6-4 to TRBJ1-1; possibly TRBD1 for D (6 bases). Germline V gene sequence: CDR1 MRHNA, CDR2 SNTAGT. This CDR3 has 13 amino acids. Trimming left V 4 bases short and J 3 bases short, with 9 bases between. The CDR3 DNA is TGTGCCAGCAGTGTTAACAGGGACACTGAAGCTTTCTTT. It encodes CASSVNRDTEAFF.

The CDR3: CASVPGGGPTYEQYF. The CDR3, as DNA: TGTGCCAGCGTTCCGGGGGGGGGACCGACCTACGAGCAGTACTTC. This chain joins TRBV28 and TRBJ2-7; 8 bases are shared with TRBD2. Germline V CDR1 and CDR2: MDHEN, SYDVKM. The CDR3 is 15 amino acids. V gave up 8 bases and J gave up 2 bases; unmatched junction bases: 11.

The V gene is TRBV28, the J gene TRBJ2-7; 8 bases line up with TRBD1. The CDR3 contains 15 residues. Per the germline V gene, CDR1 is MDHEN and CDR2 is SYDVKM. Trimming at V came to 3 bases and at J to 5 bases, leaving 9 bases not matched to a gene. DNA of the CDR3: TGTGCCAGCAGTTTGATTACAGGGGGTCGGGACGAGCAGTACTTC. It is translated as CASSLITGGRDEQYF.

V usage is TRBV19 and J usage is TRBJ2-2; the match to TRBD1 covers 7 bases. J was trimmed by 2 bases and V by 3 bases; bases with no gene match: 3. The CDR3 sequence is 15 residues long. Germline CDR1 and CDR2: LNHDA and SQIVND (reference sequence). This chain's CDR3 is CASSIQGVNTGELFF. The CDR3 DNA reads TGTGCCAGTAGTATCCAGGGGGTAAACACCGGGGAGCTGTTTTTT. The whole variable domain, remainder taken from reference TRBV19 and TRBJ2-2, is DGGITQSPKYLFRKEGQNVTLSCEQNLNHDAMYWYRQDPGQGLRLIYYSQIVNDFQKGDIAEGYSVSREKKESFPLTVTSAQKNPTAFYLCASSIQGVNTGELFFGEGSRLTVL.

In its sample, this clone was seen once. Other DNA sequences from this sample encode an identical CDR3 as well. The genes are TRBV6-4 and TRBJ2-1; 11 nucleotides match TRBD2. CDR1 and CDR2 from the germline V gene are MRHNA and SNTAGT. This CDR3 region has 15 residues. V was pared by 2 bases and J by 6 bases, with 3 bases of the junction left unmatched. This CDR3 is CASSDSSGGANEQFF. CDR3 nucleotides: TGTGCCAGCAGTGACAGTAGCGGGGGGGCCAATGAGCAGTTCTTC.

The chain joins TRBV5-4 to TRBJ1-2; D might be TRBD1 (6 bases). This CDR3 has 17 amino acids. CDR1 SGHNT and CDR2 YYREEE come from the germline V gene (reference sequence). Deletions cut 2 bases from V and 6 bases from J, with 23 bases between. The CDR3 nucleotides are TGTGCCAGCAGCTTCGATTCGGGGTCGGGGGGCGCAAATGGCTACACCTTC. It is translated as CASSFDSGSGGANGYTF.

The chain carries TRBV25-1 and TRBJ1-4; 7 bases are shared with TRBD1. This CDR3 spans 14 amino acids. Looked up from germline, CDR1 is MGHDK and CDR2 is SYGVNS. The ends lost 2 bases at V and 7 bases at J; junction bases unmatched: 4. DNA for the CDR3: TGTGCCAGCAGTGAAGCCGGGACAGCTGAAAAACTGTTTTTT. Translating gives CASSEAGTAEKLFF.

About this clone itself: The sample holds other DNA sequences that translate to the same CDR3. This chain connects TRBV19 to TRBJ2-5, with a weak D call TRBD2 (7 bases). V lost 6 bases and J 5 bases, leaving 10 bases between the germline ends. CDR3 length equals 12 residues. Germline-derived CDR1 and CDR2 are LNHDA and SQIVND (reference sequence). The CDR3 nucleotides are TGTGCCAGTAGAGGGGGGGTGGAGACCCAGTACTTC. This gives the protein CASRGGVETQYF.

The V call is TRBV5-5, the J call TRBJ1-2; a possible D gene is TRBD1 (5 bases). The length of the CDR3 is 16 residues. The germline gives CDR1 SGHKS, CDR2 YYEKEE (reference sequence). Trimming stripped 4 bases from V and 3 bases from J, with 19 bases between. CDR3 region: CASSPGGSPDYYGYTF. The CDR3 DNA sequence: TGTGCCAGCAGCCCCGGGGGGAGCCCCGATTACTATGGCTACACCTTC.

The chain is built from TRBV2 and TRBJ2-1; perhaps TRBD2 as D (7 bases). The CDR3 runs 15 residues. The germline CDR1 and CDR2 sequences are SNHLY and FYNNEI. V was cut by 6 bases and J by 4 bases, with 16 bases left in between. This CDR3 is CASRDAGRGYNEQFF. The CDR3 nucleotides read TGTGCCAGCAGAGACGCGGGGAGGGGGTACAATGAGCAGTTCTTC.

CDR3 region: CAWSRRWGDEQFF. The CDR3 DNA sequence: TGTGCCTGGAGTCGCCGGTGGGGGGATGAGCAGTTCTTC. The chain is built from TRBV30 and TRBJ2-1, with D perhaps TRBD2 (6 bases). Germline lookup yields CDR1 GTSNPN and CDR2 SVGIG (reference sequence). V shed 2 bases and J shed 8 bases, with 13 bases lying between them. The CDR3 length is 13 residues. The full variable domain, completed using reference TRBV30 and TRBJ2-1, is SQTIHQWPATLVQPVGSPLSLECTVEGTSNPNLYWYRQAAGRGLQLLFYSVGIGQISSEVPQNLSASRPQDRQFILSSKKLLLSDSGFYLCAWSRRWGDEQFFGPGTRLTVL.

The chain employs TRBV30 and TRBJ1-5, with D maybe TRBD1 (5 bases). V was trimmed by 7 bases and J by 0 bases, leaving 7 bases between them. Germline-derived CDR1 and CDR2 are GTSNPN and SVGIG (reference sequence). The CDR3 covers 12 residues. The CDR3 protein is CAYRYSNQPQHF. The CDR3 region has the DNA TGTGCCTACAGGTATAGCAATCAGCCCCAGCATTTT.

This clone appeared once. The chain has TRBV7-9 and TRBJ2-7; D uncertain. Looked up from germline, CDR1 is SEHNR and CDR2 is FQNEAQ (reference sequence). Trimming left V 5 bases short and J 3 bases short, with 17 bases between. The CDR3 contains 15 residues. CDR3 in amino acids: CASSADDSPLYEQYF. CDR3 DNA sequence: TGTGCCAGCAGCGCGGATGATAGCCCTCTCTACGAGCAGTACTTC.

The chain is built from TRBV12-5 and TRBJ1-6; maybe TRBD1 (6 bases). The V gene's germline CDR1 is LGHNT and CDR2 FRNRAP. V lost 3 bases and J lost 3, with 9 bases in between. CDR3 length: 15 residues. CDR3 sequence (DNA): TGTGCTAGTGGTTTACGGGACAACTATAATTCACCCCTCCACTTT. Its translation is CASGLRDNYNSPLHF.

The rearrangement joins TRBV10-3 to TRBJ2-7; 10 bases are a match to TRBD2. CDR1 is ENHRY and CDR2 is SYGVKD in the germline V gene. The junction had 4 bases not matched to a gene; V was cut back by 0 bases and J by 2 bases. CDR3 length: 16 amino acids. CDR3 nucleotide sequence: TGTGCCATCAGTGAGTCCGGACTAGCGGAAACCTACGAGCAGTACTTC. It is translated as CAISESGLAETYEQYF.

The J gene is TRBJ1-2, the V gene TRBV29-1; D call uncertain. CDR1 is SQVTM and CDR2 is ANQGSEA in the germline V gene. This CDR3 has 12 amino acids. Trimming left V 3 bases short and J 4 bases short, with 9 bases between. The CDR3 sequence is CSVDLVSYGYTF. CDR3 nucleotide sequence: TGCAGCGTTGACCTCGTTAGCTATGGCTACACCTTC.

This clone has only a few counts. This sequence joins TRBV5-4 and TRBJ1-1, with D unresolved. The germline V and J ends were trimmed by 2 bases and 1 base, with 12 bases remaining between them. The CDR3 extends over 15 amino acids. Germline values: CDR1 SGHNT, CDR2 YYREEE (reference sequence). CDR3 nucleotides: TGTGCCAGCAGCTTTACCGGTCCAGGGAACACTGAAGCTTTCTTT. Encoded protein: CASSFTGPGNTEAFF.

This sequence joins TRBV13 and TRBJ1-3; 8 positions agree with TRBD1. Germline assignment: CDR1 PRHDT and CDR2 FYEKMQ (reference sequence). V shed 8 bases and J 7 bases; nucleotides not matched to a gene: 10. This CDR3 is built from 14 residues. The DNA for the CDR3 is TGTGCCAGCTCCGACAGGGGAACAGGGAACACCATATATTTT. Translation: CASSDRGTGNTIYF.

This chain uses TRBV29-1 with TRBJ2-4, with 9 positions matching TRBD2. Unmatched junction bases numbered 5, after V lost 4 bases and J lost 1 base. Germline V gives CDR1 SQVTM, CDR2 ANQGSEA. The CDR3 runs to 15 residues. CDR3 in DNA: TGCAGCGTTGCAGTAGCGGGAGCTGCCAAAAACATTCAGTACTTC. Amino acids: CSVAVAGAAKNIQYF.

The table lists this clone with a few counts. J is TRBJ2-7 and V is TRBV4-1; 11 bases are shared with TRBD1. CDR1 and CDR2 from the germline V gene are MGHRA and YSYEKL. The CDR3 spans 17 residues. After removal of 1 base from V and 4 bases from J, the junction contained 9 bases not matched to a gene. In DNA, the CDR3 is TGCGCCAGCAGCCAAGCTCGCCCGGGACAGGGGGGGTACGAGCAGTACTTC. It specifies CASSQARPGQGGYEQYF.

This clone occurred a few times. CDR3 in amino acids: CASGQASNQPQHF. The CDR3 nucleotides read TGTGCCAGCGGGCAGGCTAGCAATCAGCCCCAGCATTTT. The gene calls are TRBV6-5 and TRBJ1-5; unclear D gene. V lost 8 bases and J lost 0, with 8 bases in between. Germline V CDR1 and CDR2: MNHEY, SVGAGI. CDR3 length: 13 residues.

CDR3 sequence (DNA): TGTGCCAGCAGCCAAGATTTTGGGCCCCGCTCCTACAATGAGCAGTTCTTC. It encodes CASSQDFGPRSYNEQFF. This chain connects TRBV14 to TRBJ2-1, with D unresolved. The germline V gene has CDR1 SGHDN and CDR2 FVKESK. V shed 0 bases and J shed 0 bases, with 12 bases lying between them. CDR3 length: 17 amino acids.

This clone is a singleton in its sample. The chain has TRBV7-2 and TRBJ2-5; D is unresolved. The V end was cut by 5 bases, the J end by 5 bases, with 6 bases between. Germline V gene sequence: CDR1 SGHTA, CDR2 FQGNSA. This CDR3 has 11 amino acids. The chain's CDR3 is CASSLLETQYF. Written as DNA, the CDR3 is TGTGCCAGCAGCCTCTTGGAGACCCAGTACTTC.

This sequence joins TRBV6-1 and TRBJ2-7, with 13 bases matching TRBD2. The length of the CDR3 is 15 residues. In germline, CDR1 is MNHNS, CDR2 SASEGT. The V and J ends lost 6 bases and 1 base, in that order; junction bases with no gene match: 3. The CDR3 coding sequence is TGTGCCAGCAGGTTGGGACTAGCGGGATCCTACGAGCAGTACTTC. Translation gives CASRLGLAGSYEQYF.

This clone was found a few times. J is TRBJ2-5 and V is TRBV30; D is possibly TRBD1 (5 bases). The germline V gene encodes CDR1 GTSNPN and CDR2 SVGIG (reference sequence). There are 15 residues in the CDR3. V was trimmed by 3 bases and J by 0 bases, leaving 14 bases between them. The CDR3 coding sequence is TGTGCCTGGAGCTACCTTGACAGAGACCAAGAGACCCAGTACTTC. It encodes CAWSYLDRDQETQYF.

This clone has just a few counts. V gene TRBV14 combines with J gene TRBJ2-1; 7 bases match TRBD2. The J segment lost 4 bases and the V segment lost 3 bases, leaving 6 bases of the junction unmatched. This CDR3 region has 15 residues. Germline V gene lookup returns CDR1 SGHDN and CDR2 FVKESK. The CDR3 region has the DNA TGTGCCAGCAGCCACTGGACTAGAGAGTACAATGAGCAGTTCTTC. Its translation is CASSHWTREYNEQFF.

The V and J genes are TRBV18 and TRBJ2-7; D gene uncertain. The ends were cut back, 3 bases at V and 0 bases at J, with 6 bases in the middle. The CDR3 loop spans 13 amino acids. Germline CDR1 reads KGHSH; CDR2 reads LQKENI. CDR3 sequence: CASSPTVSYEQYF. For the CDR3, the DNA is TGTGCCAGCTCACCTACTGTCTCCTACGAGCAGTACTTC.